This entry lists 10 T cell receptor beta chains sequenced from one sample in a study of blood T cell repertoires in COVID-19. The assay was immunoSEQ multiplex PCR, and TCRdb's table has in-frame clones only and misses some. The repertoire holds some 100,000 clones, with roughly 80% as singletons. Sample: peripheral blood. These receptors all come from a man aged 70 or older with active or convalescent COVID-19.

The chain has TRBV5-1 and TRBJ2-2; D is undetermined. Germline CDR1 SGHRS, CDR2 YFSETQ. With 3 bases removed from V and 6 bases from J, the gap between germline ends came to 18 bases. This CDR3 comprises 16 residues. The CDR3 sequence is CASSSLVGRSPGELFF. The CDR3 DNA reads TGCGCCAGCAGCTCCCTCGTAGGCCGGAGTCCCGGGGAGCTGTTTTTT. Full variable domain (remainder filled in from reference TRBV5-1 and TRBJ2-2): KAGVTQTPRYLIKTRGQQVTLSCSPISGHRSVSWYQQTPGQGLQFLFEYFSETQRNKGNFPGRFSGRQFSNSRSEMNVSTLELGDSALYLCASSSLVGRSPGELFFGEGSRLTVL.

The CDR3, as DNA: TGTGCCAGTAGTATGGGTACACAGGGGGGCGAGACCCAGTACTTC. Translated, it gives CASSMGTQGGETQYF. V usage is TRBV19 and J usage is TRBJ2-5, with 8 bases identical to TRBD1. The trim removed 3 bases at V and 5 bases at J, leaving 8 bases unmatched. CDR1 and CDR2 (germline): LNHDA, SQIVND (reference sequence). The CDR3 contains 15 residues.

V and J are TRBV5-6 and TRBJ2-5; 8 positions agree with TRBD2. The length of the CDR3 is 16 residues. The ends lost 4 bases at V and 4 bases at J; junction bases unmatched: 12. Germline V gene sequence: CDR1 SGHDT, CDR2 YYEEEE. The CDR3 reads CASSLPTGGPLETQYF. In DNA form, the CDR3 reads TGTGCCAGCAGCCTACCCACGGGAGGGCCTCTAGAGACCCAGTACTTC.

The genes are TRBV5-5 and TRBJ2-2, with 8 bases fitting TRBD1. The CDR3 has 15 amino acids. Per the germline V gene, CDR1 is SGHKS and CDR2 is YYEKEE (reference sequence). The V segment lost 3 bases and the J segment 0 bases; nucleotides outside the gene matches: 1. Here the CDR3 DNA reads TGTGCCAGCAGCTACAGGGGGACGAACACCGGGGAGCTGTTTTTT. This gives the protein CASSYRGTNTGELFF.

The rearrangement uses TRBV5-1 and TRBJ2-2; 8 bases fit TRBD1. The germline V gene has CDR1 SGHRS and CDR2 YFSETQ. The V segment lost 3 bases and the J segment 6 bases; nucleotides outside the gene matches: 10. The CDR3 extends over 16 amino acids. The CDR3 protein is CASSSTGVNRAGELFF. The CDR3 bases are TGCGCCAGCAGCTCGACAGGGGTAAATCGAGCCGGGGAGCTGTTTTTT.

The chain employs TRBV19 and TRBJ2-1; TRBD1 is a possible D gene (5 bases). The CDR3 has 16 amino acids. The ends were cut back, 4 bases at V and 7 bases at J, with 20 bases in the middle. Germline CDR1 and CDR2: LNHDA and SQIVND (reference sequence). CDR3 loop: CASSTTGGNRKNEQFF. The CDR3 DNA reads TGTGCCAGTAGTACCACAGGTGGCAATAGAAAGAATGAGCAGTTCTTC.

The J gene is TRBJ1-1, the V gene TRBV9; D unresolved. The CDR3 has 15 residues. Germline CDR1 reads SGDLS; CDR2 reads YYNGEE. V lost 4 bases, J lost 0 bases, and 13 bases lay in between. DNA of the CDR3: TGTGCCAGCAGCCCGGCACGAGGCATGAACACTGAAGCTTTCTTT. It translates to CASSPARGMNTEAFF.

The chain carries TRBV18 and TRBJ1-1, with 10 positions matching TRBD1. The junction had 5 bases not matched to a gene; V was cut back by 2 bases and J by 2 bases. The germline V gene has CDR1 KGHSH and CDR2 LQKENI. The CDR3 runs 16 residues. The CDR3 coding sequence is TGTGCCAGCTCACCAAGACAGGGGGCGGGTAACACTGAAGCTTTCTTT. This gives the protein CASSPRQGAGNTEAFF. The complete variable domain, with remaining parts taken from reference TRBV18 and TRBJ1-1, reads NAGVMQNPRHLVRRRGQEARLRCSPMKGHSHVYWYRQLPEEGLKFMVYLQKENIIDESGMPKERFSAEFPKEGPSILRIQQVVRGDSAAYFCASSPRQGAGNTEAFFGQGTRLTVV.

This clone was seen a few times. The J gene is TRBJ2-1, the V gene TRBV6-2 or TRBV6-3; 8 bases match TRBD1. Germline-derived CDR1 and CDR2 are MNHEY and SVGEGT. Trimming took 6 bases from V and 5 from J; bases not matched to a gene: 12. The CDR3 runs 16 residues. The CDR3 coding sequence is TGTGCCAGCAGCCAAATACAGGGGGAGGTCAACAATGAGCAGTTCTTC. Protein product: CASSQIQGEVNNEQFF.

Points on this clone: An end of the junction differs from the germline gene, which may be a read error. The V and J genes are TRBV9 and TRBJ2-2; maybe TRBD2 (6 bases). This CDR3 has 14 residues. The germline gives CDR1 SGDLS, CDR2 YYNGEE. CDR3 sequence: CASSVARDGGKLFF. The CDR3 DNA reads as TGTGCCAGCAGCGTAGCTCGGGACGGCGGGAAGCTGTTTTTT.